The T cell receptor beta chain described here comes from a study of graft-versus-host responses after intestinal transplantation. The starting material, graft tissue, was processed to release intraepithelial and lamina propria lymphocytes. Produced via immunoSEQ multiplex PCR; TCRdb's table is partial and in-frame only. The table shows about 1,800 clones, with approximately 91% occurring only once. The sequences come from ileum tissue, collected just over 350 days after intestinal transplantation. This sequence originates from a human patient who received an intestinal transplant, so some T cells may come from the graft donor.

Written as DNA, the CDR3 is TGTGCCAGCAGCTTAGCGACTAGCGGGGGGGCTGCCGGGGAGCTGTTTTTT. Amino acids: CASSLATSGGAAGELFF. The chain is built from TRBV7-6 and TRBJ2-2; TRBD2 agrees at 14 bases. CDR1 SGHVS and CDR2 FNYEAQ come from the germline V gene. The CDR3 runs to 17 residues. Unmatched junction bases numbered 3, after V lost 0 bases and J lost 6 bases. Full variable domain (remainder filled in from reference TRBV7-6 and TRBJ2-2): GAGVSQSPRYKVTKRGQDVALRCDPISGHVSLYWYRQALGQGPEFLTYFNYEAQQDKSGLPNDRFSAERPEGSISTLTIQRTEQRDSAMYRCASSLATSGGAAGELFFGEGSRLTVL.